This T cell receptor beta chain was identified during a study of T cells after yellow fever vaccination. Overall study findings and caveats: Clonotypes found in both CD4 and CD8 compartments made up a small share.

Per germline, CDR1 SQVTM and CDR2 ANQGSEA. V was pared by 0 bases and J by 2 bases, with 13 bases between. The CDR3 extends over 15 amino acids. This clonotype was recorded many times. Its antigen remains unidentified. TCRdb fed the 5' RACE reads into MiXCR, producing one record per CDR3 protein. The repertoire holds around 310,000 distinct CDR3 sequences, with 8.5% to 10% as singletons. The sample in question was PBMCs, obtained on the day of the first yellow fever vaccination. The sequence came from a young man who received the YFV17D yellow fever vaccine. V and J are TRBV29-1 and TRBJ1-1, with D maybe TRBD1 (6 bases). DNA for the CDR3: TGCAGCGTTGAAGATAGAACAGGGTATAACACTGAAGCTTTCTTT. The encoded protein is CSVEDRTGYNTEAFF.